The subject of this entry is one T cell receptor beta chain. These data belong to a study of blood T cell repertoires in COVID-19. Study-wide background: From the United States, Italy and Spain came samples of acute and convalescent COVID-19. PBMCs, B-cell-depleted T cells, or T cells provided the cDNA or gDNA that made up the material.

In germline, CDR1 is KGHDR, CDR2 SFDVKD. The length of the CDR3 is 13 residues. V was cut by 7 bases and J by 1 base, with 9 bases left in between. As handled by the study authors: Estimation of nucleated cell counts was performed using reference gene primer amplification. This table comes from immunoSEQ multiplex PCR, and its TCRdb copy is limited to in-frame clones, with some not included. D and trimming were read from the DNA, whereas the V and J calls and clone size are those reported in that table. The profile shows 120,000 or so clones, about 80% of them singletons. The source is a woman between 45 and 65 years old with acute or convalescent COVID-19. Sample: peripheral blood. The chain couples TRBV24-1 to TRBJ1-1; D uncertain. The DNA of the CDR3 is TGTGCCACCAGAAACAGACAGAACACTGAAGCTTTCTTT. Protein: CATRNRQNTEAFF.